The 12 T cell receptor beta chains reported below all come from one sample, sequenced in a study of CD8 T cells in Susac syndrome. With random hexamers, reverse transcription was performed on about 0.5 to 1 ug of RNA. One entry per CDR3 protein, called by TCRdb with MiXCR from the immunoSEQ multiplex PCR reads. Seen here are about 84,000 distinct CDR3 sequences, about 93% observed once, and the top ten hold around 0.3%. The sequencing sample was made of CD8+ T cells from PBMCs. The receptors here all came from a human donor in good health.

The rearrangement joins TRBV5-6 to TRBJ2-7; no reliable D call. V was cut by 4 bases and J by 2 bases, with 13 bases left in between. This CDR3 is 14 amino acids long. The germline V gene encodes CDR1 SGHDT and CDR2 YYEEEE. The CDR3, as DNA: TGTGCCAGCAGCACCCAGGACCTGGCCTACGAGCAGTACTTC. As protein: CASSTQDLAYEQYF. The whole variable domain, remainder taken from reference TRBV5-6 and TRBJ2-7, is DAGVTQSPTHLIKTRGQQVTLRCSPKSGHDTVSWYQQALGQGPQFIFQYYEEEERQRGNFPDRFSGHQFPNYSSELNVNALLLGDSALYLCASSTQDLAYEQYFGPGTRLTVT.

This clonotype has only a few counts. This chain connects TRBV5-1 to TRBJ2-1, with D possibly TRBD1 on 6 matching bases. V was cut by 0 bases and J by 1 base, with 23 bases left in between. CDR1 SGHRS and CDR2 YFSETQ come from the germline V gene. There are 20 residues in the CDR3. The DNA of the CDR3 is TGCGCCAGCAGCTTGGGCGTATTAGGACAGCTGCCAGGTTCCTACAATGAGCAGTTCTTC. Translation gives CASSLGVLGQLPGSYNEQFF.

The gene calls are TRBV6-1 and TRBJ1-1; a possible D gene is TRBD1 (6 bases). Deletions cut 2 bases from V and 3 bases from J, with 19 bases between. The CDR3 has 17 amino acids. Germline CDR1 is MNHNS and CDR2 is SASEGT. The CDR3 loop is CASSETDRIIEDTEAFF. The CDR3 DNA reads TGTGCCAGCAGTGAAACGGACAGAATTATTGAGGACACTGAAGCTTTCTTT.

This clonotype was recorded once. CDR3 residues: CASSSGTYNEQFF. In DNA, the CDR3 is TGTGCCAGCAGTTCCGGGACCTACAATGAGCAGTTCTTC. The V call is TRBV6-5, the J call TRBJ2-1; D is possibly TRBD2 (5 bases). CDR3 size: 13 residues. CDR1 MNHEY and CDR2 SVGAGI come from the germline V gene. V was shortened by 4 bases and J by 2 bases, with 6 bases between the two germline ends.

This clonotype appeared a single time. The chain links TRBV30 to TRBJ2-1, with TRBD1 as a possible D gene (6 bases). V dropped 1 base and J dropped 6 bases, with 19 bases sitting between them. CDR1 and CDR2 from the germline V gene are GTSNPN and SVGIG (reference sequence). The CDR3 is 16 residues long. CDR3 sequence (DNA): TGTGCCTGGAGTGATCTAGCAGGGGCTGATGTCAATGAGCAGTTCTTC. It specifies CAWSDLAGADVNEQFF.

The J gene is TRBJ1-2, the V gene TRBV12-3 or TRBV12-4; 7 bases agree with TRBD1. This CDR3 comprises 14 residues. V shed 6 bases, J shed 10 bases, and the junction held 14 bases outside the gene matches. CDR3: CASSPTGTATHYTF. The CDR3 DNA is TGTGCCAGCAGCCCCACAGGGACAGCGACGCACTACACCTTC.

J is TRBJ2-5 and V is TRBV9; D not certain. The V end lost 0 bases, the J end lost 1 base, and 13 bases lay between the germline ends. The CDR3 loop spans 16 amino acids. Germline V gives CDR1 SGDLS, CDR2 YYNGEE. CDR3 in DNA: TGTGCCAGCAGCGTAGGGGCAGTACCCCTCCAAGAGACCCAGTACTTC. Translation gives CASSVGAVPLQETQYF.

The CDR3 bases are TGTGCCAGCAGCCTAGCGGGGGGGCGATACAATGAGCAGTTCTTC. This encodes CASSLAGGRYNEQFF. V and J are TRBV7-3 and TRBJ2-1; 12 bases are shared with TRBD2. This CDR3 region has 15 residues. Trimming cost V 5 bases and J 4 bases; bases outside gene matches: 3. CDR1 and CDR2 from the germline V gene are SGHTA and FQGTGA.

V gene TRBV6-1 combines with J gene TRBJ1-3; possibly TRBD1 for D (6 bases). The CDR3 consists of 15 residues. CDR1 is MNHNS and CDR2 is SASEGT in the germline V gene. V was pared by 4 bases and J by 2 bases, with 12 bases between. Here the CDR3 DNA reads TGTGCCAGCAGTGCCCGGGGGCCGCCTGGAAACACCATATATTTT. Its translation: CASSARGPPGNTIYF.

This clonotype was found once. The gene calls are TRBV9 and TRBJ1-2; TRBD1 agrees at 9 bases. Germline V gene sequence: CDR1 SGDLS, CDR2 YYNGEE. With 0 bases clipped from V and 7 bases from J, the junction kept 10 bases outside the gene matches. The CDR3 extends over 16 amino acids. The CDR3 coding sequence is TGTGCCAGCAGCGTAGGGACAGGGGTTACTCACTCTGGCTACACCTTC. Its protein is CASSVGTGVTHSGYTF.

The chain combines TRBV13 with TRBJ2-7, with 13 bases matching TRBD2. Germline values: CDR1 PRHDT, CDR2 FYEKMQ (reference sequence). There are 15 residues in the CDR3. Germline trimming cut 5 bases from V and 4 bases from J; bases unmatched to any gene: 5. CDR3 DNA sequence: TGTGCCAGCAGCCTCGGGACTAGCGGGGAGTACGAGCAGTACTTC. It codes for CASSLGTSGEYEQYF.

The genes are TRBV20-1 and TRBJ1-2; TRBD1 aligns across 9 bases. The CDR3 contains 17 residues. The V and J ends lost 0 bases and 4 bases, in that order; junction bases with no gene match: 12. The germline V gene encodes CDR1 DFQATT and CDR2 SNEGSKA (reference sequence). The CDR3 coding sequence is TGCAGTGCTAGAGACTACCCGGGACAGGGTAGTGCCTATGGCTACACCTTC. Translating gives CSARDYPGQGSAYGYTF.